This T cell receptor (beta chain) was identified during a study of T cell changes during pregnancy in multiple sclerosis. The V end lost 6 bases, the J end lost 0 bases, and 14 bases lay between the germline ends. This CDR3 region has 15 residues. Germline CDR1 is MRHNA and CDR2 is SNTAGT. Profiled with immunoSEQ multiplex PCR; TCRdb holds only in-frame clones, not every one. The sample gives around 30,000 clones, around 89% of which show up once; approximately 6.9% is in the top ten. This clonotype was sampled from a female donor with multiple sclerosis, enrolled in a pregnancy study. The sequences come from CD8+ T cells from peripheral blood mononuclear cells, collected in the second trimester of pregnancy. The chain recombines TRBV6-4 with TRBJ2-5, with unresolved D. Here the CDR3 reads CASSPQAGNQETQYF. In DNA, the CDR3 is TGTGCCAGCAGCCCACAAGCAGGAAACCAAGAGACCCAGTACTTC.